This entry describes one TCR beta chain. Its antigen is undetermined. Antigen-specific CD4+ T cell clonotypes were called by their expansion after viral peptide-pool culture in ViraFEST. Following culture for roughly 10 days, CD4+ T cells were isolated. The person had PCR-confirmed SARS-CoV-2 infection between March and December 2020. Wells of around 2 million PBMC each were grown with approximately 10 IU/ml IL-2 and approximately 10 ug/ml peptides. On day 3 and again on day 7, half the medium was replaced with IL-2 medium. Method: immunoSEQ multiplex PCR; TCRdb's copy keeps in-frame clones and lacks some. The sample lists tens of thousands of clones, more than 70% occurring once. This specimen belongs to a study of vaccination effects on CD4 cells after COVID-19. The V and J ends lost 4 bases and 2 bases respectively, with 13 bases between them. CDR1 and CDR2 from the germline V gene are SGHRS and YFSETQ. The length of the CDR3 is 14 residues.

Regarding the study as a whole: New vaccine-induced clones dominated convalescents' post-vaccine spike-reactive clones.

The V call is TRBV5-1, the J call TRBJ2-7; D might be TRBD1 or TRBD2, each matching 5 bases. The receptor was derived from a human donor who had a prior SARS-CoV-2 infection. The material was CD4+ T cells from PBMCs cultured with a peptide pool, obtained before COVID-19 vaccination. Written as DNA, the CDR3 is TGCGCCAGCAGCCCCGGGACGGCTACCTACGAGCAGTACTTC. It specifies CASSPGTATYEQYF. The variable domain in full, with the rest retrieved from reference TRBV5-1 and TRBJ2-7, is KAGVTQTPRYLIKTRGQQVTLSCSPISGHRSVSWYQQTPGQGLQFLFEYFSETQRNKGNFPGRFSGRQFSNSRSEMNVSTLELGDSALYLCASSPGTATYEQYFGPGTRLTVT.